The 15 T cell receptor beta chains listed next were all sequenced from one sample in a study of tumor and adjacent non-tumor tissue in lung cancer. This sample's RNA came from whole unsorted tissue. A modified ARM-PCR protocol with three rounds of nested PCR amplified TCRbeta. TCRdb used MiXCR to reprocess the multiplex PCR reads, holding one entry per CDR3 protein. Of tens of thousands of distinct CDR3 sequences in the sample, approximately 71% were seen once. Source material: lung tumor tissue. The receptors stem from a woman aged 70-85 years with non-small cell lung cancer.

This clonotype was seen many times. The V call is TRBV29-1, the J call TRBJ2-7; TRBD2 agrees at 8 bases. Germline trimming cut 3 bases from V and 0 bases from J; bases unmatched to any gene: 4. The germline CDR1 and CDR2 sequences are SQVTM and ANQGSEA. CDR3 length equals 14 residues. CDR3 in DNA: TGCAGCGTTGATAGCGGGACCAGCTCCTACGAGCAGTACTTC. It yields the protein CSVDSGTSSYEQYF.

This clonotype has ten or more counts. The V gene is TRBV6-5, the J gene TRBJ2-2; D is ambiguous. The CDR3 has 14 amino acids. The germline gives CDR1 MNHEY, CDR2 SVGAGI. V was trimmed by 7 bases and J by 5 bases, leaving 14 bases between them. The CDR3 here is CASTPSLGTGELFF. CDR3 nucleotide sequence: TGTGCCAGCACCCCCTCCCTGGGGACCGGGGAGCTGTTTTTT.

As for this clonotype: The junction does not match germline at one end; this may be a read error. The rearrangement joins TRBV4-1 to TRBJ1-6; D is unresolved. The germline V gene has CDR1 MGHRA and CDR2 YSYEKL. The CDR3 runs 16 residues. The CDR3 bases are TGCGCCAGCAGCTATTCCACAGTCATCGATAAATCACCCCTCCACTTT. Amino acids: CASSYSTVIDKSPLHF.

This clonotype was picked up one time. The V call is TRBV6-1, the J call TRBJ2-7; TRBD2 agrees at 7 bases. Looked up from germline, CDR1 is MNHNS and CDR2 is SASEGT. CDR3 size: 13 residues. V lost 9 bases and J lost 3; bases outside the gene matches: 8. The CDR3 DNA follows: TGTGCCAGTACGCGGGAGCAGGTCTACGAGCAGTACTTC. Amino acid sequence: CASTREQVYEQYF.

The chain combines TRBV29-1 with TRBJ2-1; TRBD1 agrees at 7 bases. Germline-derived CDR1 and CDR2 are SQVTM and ANQGSEA. The CDR3 sequence is 14 residues long. The CDR3 reads CRAEDRDSYNEQFF. CDR3 sequence (DNA): TGCCGCGCTGAGGATCGGGACAGTTACAATGAGCAGTTCTTC.

This clonotype was recorded many times. A much bigger clone sits one base away, suggesting this may be a read error. This chain uses TRBV29-1 with TRBJ2-7; 10 bases map to TRBD1. The V gene's germline CDR1 is SQVTM and CDR2 ANQGSEA. The CDR3 spans 15 residues. With 4 bases clipped from V and 4 bases from J, the junction kept 10 bases outside the gene matches. CDR3 sequence: CSVGSSGQGSYEQYF. CDR3 bases: TGCAGCGTTGGATCATCGGGACAGGGGTCGTACGAGCAGTACTTC.

This clonotype has a handful of counts. The CDR3 nucleotides are TGCAGCGTTACGGGGGTGACTAATGAAAAACTGTTTTTT. Its translation: CSVTGVTNEKLFF. The rearrangement joins TRBV29-1 to TRBJ1-4; a possible D gene is TRBD1 (5 bases). Germline V gene sequence: CDR1 SQVTM, CDR2 ANQGSEA. The CDR3 totals 13 residues. V gave up 5 bases and J gave up 2 bases, with 9 bases separating them.

In the case of this clonotype: The final CDR3 position lacks the conserved phenylalanine or tryptophan, pointing to a likely read error. The chain combines TRBV12-3 or TRBV12-4 with TRBJ1-1, with unresolved D. CDR3 size: 18 residues. The CDR3 bases are TGTGCCCGCAGGCCGAATCAATGGCCTTTCTCTGTTAACACTGAAGCTTTCGTT. Amino acids: CARRPNQWPFSVNTEAFV.

A note on this clonotype: A junction end diverges from the germline sequence, so it may reflect a read error. J is TRBJ2-7 and V is TRBV12-3 or TRBV12-4, with 7 nucleotides matching TRBD1. CDR3 size: 16 residues. The CDR3 bases are TGTGCCAGGAGTTCCACAGGGGTGGGAACATCCTACGAGCAGTACTTC. Translation gives CARSSTGVGTSYEQYF.

This clonotype was seen at least ten times. The chain uses TRBV4-1 and TRBJ2-1; D assignment may be TRBD1 or TRBD2 (5 bases each). V was trimmed by 3 bases and J by 6 bases, leaving 18 bases between them. This CDR3 comprises 16 residues. From germline, CDR1 is MGHRA and CDR2 YSYEKL. The CDR3 loop reads CASSHYRDPMVNEQFF. The CDR3 DNA is TGCGCCAGCAGCCACTACCGGGACCCCATGGTCAATGAGCAGTTCTTC.

The V call is TRBV7-3, the J call TRBJ2-3; 8 bases match TRBD1. This CDR3 has 15 amino acids. Per germline, CDR1 SGHTA and CDR2 FQGTGA. V lost 5 bases to trimming and J lost 0 bases; unmatched junction nucleotides: 4. CDR3 nucleotides: TGTGCCAGCAGCCAGGGACAGGCAAGCACAGATACGCAGTATTTT. It codes for CASSQGQASTDTQYF.

Concerning this clonotype: A read error is possible here, since a much larger clone lies one base away. Here the CDR3 omits its conserved ending phenylalanine or tryptophan, so a read error is the likely source. The chain links TRBV28 to TRBJ2-4; D gene ambiguous. Trimming shortened V by 7 bases and J by 6 bases, and 10 bases separated the two germline ends. The CDR3 is made up of 12 amino acids. Germline V gene data show CDR1 as MDHEN and CDR2 as SYDVKM. CDR3 sequence: CASNEARNIQYY. CDR3 DNA: TGTGCCAGCAATGAGGCCCGAAACATTCAGTACTAC.

Worth noting for this clonotype: Likely a read error: the CDR3 ends without its conserved phenylalanine or tryptophan. V usage is TRBV6-5 and J usage is TRBJ1-1; D not resolved. V lost 0 bases, J lost 11 bases, and 16 bases lay in between. The CDR3 extends over 14 amino acids. CDR1 is MNHEY and CDR2 is SVGAGI in the germline V gene. The CDR3 region has the DNA TGTGCCAGCAGTTACTCAATCCCGGTGGATGGGGCTTTCATT. As protein: CASSYSIPVDGAFI.

This clonotype was found a few times. The germline gene is not matched at one end of the junction; a read error may be the cause. The chain employs TRBV11-2 and TRBJ1-2, with unresolved D. Germline V lookup: CDR1 SGHAT, CDR2 FQNNGV. The CDR3 has 12 amino acids. This CDR3 reads CASSFQPLGYAF. In DNA, the CDR3 is TGTGCCAGCAGCTTCCAGCCCCTAGGCTACGCCTTC. The variable domain in full, completed from reference TRBV11-2 and TRBJ1-2, reads EAGVAQSPRYKIIEKRQSVAFWCNPISGHATLYWYQQILGQGPKLLIQFQNNGVVDDSQLPKDRFSAERLKGVDSTLKIQPAKLEDSAVYLCASSFQPLGYAFGSGTRLTVV.

This clonotype was detected only a few times. Since a much larger clone is just one base distant, this may be a read error. J is TRBJ2-1 and V is TRBV7-2; 7 bases align to TRBD2. J lost 9 bases, V lost 5 bases, and 10 bases had no gene match. The CDR3 spans 14 residues. CDR1 is SGHTA, CDR2 FQGNSA, per germline. CDR3: CASSLVGLQAEQFF. The CDR3 bases are TGTGCCAGCAGCCTAGTGGGACTACAGGCTGAGCAGTTCTTC.